The 20 T cell receptor beta chains presented below share a single source sample, sequenced in a study of PD-L1 blockade in urothelial cancer. Assay: immunoSEQ multiplex PCR; the TCRdb copy retains only in-frame clones and omits some. The data contain about 90,000 clones, roughly 83% of them singletons. Regarding time point: peripheral blood 6 weeks after treatment start. The sample in question was PBMCs, obtained around atezolizumab (anti-PD-L1) treatment. The receptors derive from a man aged 70-80 years with urothelial cancer.

This clone was picked up a small number of times. The rearrangement uses TRBV18 and TRBJ1-2; D ambiguous. Trimming removed 1 base from V and 2 bases from J, with 14 bases in between. The CDR3 spans 16 residues. Germline CDR1 reads KGHSH; CDR2 reads LQKENI. CDR3 loop: CASSPQPGVTNYGYTF. CDR3 sequence (DNA): TGTGCCAGCTCACCACAGCCAGGCGTAACAAACTATGGCTACACCTTC.

This clone was seen once. V and J are TRBV7-2 and TRBJ2-5; the match to TRBD2 covers 8 bases. The germline gives CDR1 SGHTA, CDR2 FQGNSA. J was trimmed by 5 bases and V by 5 bases; bases with no gene match: 7. The CDR3 runs to 14 residues. CDR3 coding DNA: TGTGCCAGCAGCACGGGACTAGTTACGGAGACCCAGTACTTC. It specifies CASSTGLVTETQYF.

V usage is TRBV7-2 and J usage is TRBJ2-7; D might be TRBD2 (6 bases). The CDR3 runs 14 residues. CDR1 and CDR2 (germline): SGHTA, FQGNSA. V was trimmed by 2 bases and J by 3 bases, leaving 11 bases between them. The CDR3, as DNA: TGTGCCAGCAGCTTAACATCGGGGGACTACGAGCAGTACTTC. Its protein is CASSLTSGDYEQYF.

The V and J genes are TRBV7-3 and TRBJ2-1, with unresolved D. Germline CDR1 is SGHTA and CDR2 is FQGTGA. This CDR3 has 15 amino acids. Trimming removed 2 bases at V and 4 bases at J, with 12 bases between. CDR3 amino acids: CASSLDTMSYNEQFF. As DNA, the CDR3 is TGTGCCAGCAGCTTAGACACAATGTCTTACAATGAGCAGTTCTTC.

J is TRBJ2-7 and V is TRBV5-1, with a possible D match to TRBD1 (6 bases). The CDR3 runs to 15 residues. With 0 bases removed from V and 0 bases from J, the gap between germline ends came to 10 bases. Germline loops: CDR1 SGHRS, CDR2 YFSETQ. The CDR3 loop is CASSLVAGASYEQYF. CDR3 nucleotide sequence: TGCGCCAGCAGCTTGGTGGCAGGGGCCTCCTACGAGCAGTACTTC.

This chain links TRBV9 with TRBJ2-1; D gene uncertain. The CDR3 consists of 15 residues. Germline V gives CDR1 SGDLS, CDR2 YYNGEE. The germline V and J ends were trimmed by 1 base and 6 bases, with 14 bases remaining between them. The DNA of the CDR3 is TGTGCCAGCAGCGTAAACGTGAGAGCCCCCAATGAGCAGTTCTTC. Amino acid sequence: CASSVNVRAPNEQFF.

The chain employs TRBV6-1 and TRBJ1-5, with 10 bases identical to TRBD1. CDR1 is MNHNS and CDR2 is SASEGT in the germline V gene. The CDR3 contains 15 residues. V was clipped by 4 bases and J by 12 bases; unmatched bases: 12. The CDR3 bases are TGTGCCAGCAGTGCAGGGACAGGGGAAGGTGGCATCCAGCATTTT. It yields the protein CASSAGTGEGGIQHF.

This clone appeared once. The V gene is TRBV19, the J gene TRBJ2-1; 9 bases are a match to TRBD2. Germline loops: CDR1 LNHDA, CDR2 SQIVND (reference sequence). The CDR3 loop spans 17 amino acids. V shed 0 bases, J shed 6 bases, and the junction held 9 bases outside the gene matches. The CDR3 reads CASSIEVSGSIRNEQFF. The CDR3 region has the DNA TGTGCCAGTAGTATAGAAGTTAGCGGGAGTATACGCAATGAGCAGTTCTTC.

V and J are TRBV5-1 and TRBJ2-7; TRBD1 aligns across 9 bases. Trimming removed 3 bases from V and 6 bases from J; junction bases left unmatched: 10. This CDR3 is 15 amino acids long. Germline CDR1 and CDR2: SGHRS and YFSETQ. The CDR3 region is CASSSLPGQGGEQYF. CDR3 coding DNA: TGCGCCAGCAGCTCCCTCCCGGGACAGGGCGGCGAGCAGTACTTC.

This clone came up once. The V call is TRBV29-1, the J call TRBJ2-7; a possible D gene is TRBD2 (6 bases). Germline CDR1 SQVTM, CDR2 ANQGSEA. V dropped 4 bases and J dropped 5 bases, with 15 bases sitting between them. This CDR3 is built from 13 residues. The CDR3 reads CSVGGVPSNEQYF. CDR3 DNA: TGCAGCGTTGGGGGGGTCCCCAGCAACGAGCAGTACTTC.

This clone turned up a few times. The rearrangement joins TRBV5-1 to TRBJ2-5, with 12 bases aligning to TRBD2. There are 18 residues in the CDR3. V shed 0 bases and J 3 bases; nucleotides not matched to a gene: 9. Germline lookup yields CDR1 SGHRS and CDR2 YFSETQ. CDR3 coding DNA: TGCGCCAGCAGCTTGGCCGTTACTAGCGGGGGGTACGAAGAGACCCAGTACTTC. The encoded protein is CASSLAVTSGGYEETQYF. The full variable domain, with the rest looked up from reference TRBV5-1 and TRBJ2-5, is KAGVTQTPRYLIKTRGQQVTLSCSPISGHRSVSWYQQTPGQGLQFLFEYFSETQRNKGNFPGRFSGRQFSNSRSEMNVSTLELGDSALYLCASSLAVTSGGYEETQYFGPGTRLLVL.

CDR3 nucleotide sequence: TGTGCCAGTAGTATCGGGCGGGACCCTACTTTCGAGCAGTACTTC. Protein sequence: CASSIGRDPTFEQYF. This sequence joins TRBV19 and TRBJ2-7; possible D gene TRBD2, 6 bases. This CDR3 spans 15 amino acids. From germline, CDR1 is LNHDA and CDR2 SQIVND (reference sequence). V lost 3 bases to trimming and J lost 6 bases, with 18 bases between them. The variable domain in full, completed from reference TRBV19 and TRBJ2-7, reads DGGITQSPKYLFRKEGQNVTLSCEQNLNHDAMYWYRQDPGQGLRLIYYSQIVNDFQKGDIAEGYSVSREKKESFPLTVTSAQKNPTAFYLCASSIGRDPTFEQYFGPGTRLTVT.

This clone was seen once. The chain uses TRBV4-2 and TRBJ2-1, with 10 bases fitting TRBD2. The CDR3 length is 16 residues. The germline V gene has CDR1 LGHNA and CDR2 YNFKEQ. With V trimmed by 1 base and J by 10 bases, 10 bases remained unmatched. The CDR3 sequence: CASSQAALAGRVEQFF. CDR3 sequence (DNA): TGTGCCAGCAGCCAAGCGGCACTAGCGGGAAGAGTGGAGCAGTTCTTC.

The chain has TRBV6-5 and TRBJ1-2, with D uncertain. The germline V gene encodes CDR1 MNHEY and CDR2 SVGAGI. CDR3 length equals 14 residues. Trimming removed 2 bases at V and 3 bases at J, with 10 bases between. CDR3 loop: CASSYARTDYGYTF. CDR3 sequence (DNA): TGTGCCAGCAGTTACGCCCGGACTGACTATGGCTACACCTTC.

A few counts support this clone. V gene TRBV19 combines with J gene TRBJ1-6; the D is unclear. CDR3 length: 15 amino acids. Germline V lookup: CDR1 LNHDA, CDR2 SQIVND (reference sequence). V lost 6 bases and J lost 10, with 19 bases in between. The CDR3, as DNA: TGTGCCAGTAGCACCACACGGGGTCGGGGATCACCCCTCCACTTT. Translating it yields CASSTTRGRGSPLHF.

The chain combines TRBV6-1 with TRBJ2-2; 11 bases are shared with TRBD1. V trimming: 0 bases; J trimming: 6 bases; junction bases outside the gene matches: 0. The CDR3 is made up of 15 amino acids. The germline V gene encodes CDR1 MNHNS and CDR2 SASEGT. CDR3 amino acids: CASSEAGQGAGELFF. The DNA for the CDR3 is TGTGCCAGCAGTGAAGCGGGACAGGGGGCCGGGGAGCTGTTTTTT.

V is TRBV27 and J is TRBJ1-1, with TRBD1 identical over 7 bases. J lost 0 bases, V lost 2 bases, and 3 bases had no gene match. The CDR3 is made up of 15 amino acids. Germline CDR1 reads MNHEY; CDR2 reads SMNVEV (reference sequence). The CDR3, as DNA: TGTGCCAGCAGTTTACAGACAGGGTTGAACACTGAAGCTTTCTTT. Translating gives CASSLQTGLNTEAFF.

This chain connects TRBV6-1 to TRBJ1-5; D not resolved. The CDR3 totals 13 residues. The germline V gene has CDR1 MNHNS and CDR2 SASEGT. V was pared by 1 base and J by 6 bases, with 7 bases between. CDR3 region: CASSEVSSQPQHF. The CDR3 DNA reads as TGTGCCAGCAGTGAAGTGTCATCTCAGCCCCAGCATTTT.

The chain carries TRBV6-6 and TRBJ2-1; 7 bases are shared with TRBD1. The V and J ends lost 5 bases and 2 bases, in that order; junction bases with no gene match: 6. Germline CDR1 MNHNY, CDR2 SVGAGI (reference sequence). CDR3 length: 15 amino acids. CDR3 loop: CASSPPDRPYNEQFF. The CDR3 DNA follows: TGTGCCAGCAGTCCCCCGGACAGGCCCTACAATGAGCAGTTCTTC.

The gene calls are TRBV18 and TRBJ1-4; TRBD1 matches 9 bases. The trim removed 8 bases at V and 6 bases at J, leaving 4 bases unmatched. The V gene's germline CDR1 is KGHSH and CDR2 LQKENI. The CDR3 is 13 residues long. CDR3 protein: CASRQGVYEKLFF. The CDR3 DNA is TGTGCCAGCAGACAGGGGGTTTATGAAAAACTGTTTTTT.